A selection of T cell receptor beta chains follows, all from one sample in a study of early T cells in non-severe SARS-CoV-2 infection. Via MiXCR, TCRdb re-called the 5' RACE reads, giving one row per CDR3 protein. The sample lists approximately 70,000 distinct CDR3 sequences; roughly 9.1% were seen once. Specimen: whole blood, collected at baseline. These receptors originate from an adult who was a healthcare worker with PCR-confirmed SARS-CoV-2 infection or an uninfected control (not recorded which). The CDR3 runs from the conserved cysteine through the conserved F or W. D genes are given only for firm matches. Not all rows give a size; the values are once, few, many and, for expanded clones, a class.

size	D	J	V	CDR3	DNA
many	TRBD2	TRBJ2-7	TRBV2	CASSEVRGVGEYF	TGTGCCAGCAGTGAAGTTCGGGGGGTTGGGGAGTACTTC
few	.	TRBJ2-7	TRBV10-2	CASSDRVGEQYF	TGCGCCAGCAGTGACAGGGTTGGCGAGCAGTACTTC
many	.	TRBJ1-1	TRBV18	CASLQGLDTEAFF	TGTGCCAGCCTACAGGGTCTAGACACTGAAGCTTTCTTT
.	TRBD1	TRBJ1-1	TRBV27	CASSLSARGRETEAFF	TGTGCCAGCAGTTTATCGGCCAGGGGGAGAGAAACTGAAGCTTTCTTT
few	.	TRBJ2-5	TRBV12-3/TRBV12-4	CASSVQGGEETQYF	TGTGCCAGCAGTGTACAGGGAGGGGAAGAGACCCAGTACTTC
.	.	TRBJ2-2	TRBV2	CASSERRPNTGELFF	TGTGCCAGCAGTGAAAGACGGCCTAACACCGGGGAGCTGTTTTTT
few	.	TRBJ2-3	TRBV12-3/TRBV12-4	CASSQARGRTDTQYF	TGTGCCAGCAGTCAAGCCCGGGGGCGGACAGATACGCAGTATTTT
few	TRBD1	TRBJ2-1	TRBV11-2	CASSYRGDEQFF	TGTGCCAGCAGTTACAGGGGCGATGAGCAGTTCTTC
.	.	TRBJ2-1	TRBV5-1	CASSLGLTPSDEQFF	TGCGCCAGCAGCCTGGGACTCACACCATCGGATGAGCAGTTCTTC
.	.	TRBJ2-4	TRBV27	CASSLGGFGNIQYF	TGTGCCAGCAGTTTAGGGGGATTTGGGAACATTCAGTACTTC
many	.	TRBJ1-5	TRBV29-1	CSVVMAIDQPQHF	TGCAGCGTTGTAATGGCAATCGATCAGCCCCAGCATTTT
few	TRBD2	TRBJ2-7	TRBV29-1	CSVDVGTSFYEQYF	TGCAGCGTTGATGTCGGGACTAGCTTCTACGAGCAGTACTTC
.	.	TRBJ1-1	TRBV20-1	CSAMIPTGTEAFF	TGCAGTGCTATGATCCCGACGGGCACTGAAGCTTTCTTT
.	TRBD1	TRBJ1-5	TRBV19	CASSIWGQNQPQHF	TGTGCCAGTAGTATATGGGGACAGAATCAGCCCCAGCATTTT
few	TRBD1	TRBJ2-5	TRBV11-2	CASRPGTGEQETQYF	TGTGCCAGCAGGCCTGGGACAGGGGAACAAGAGACCCAGTACTTC
few	TRBD2	TRBJ2-3	TRBV7-3	CASSPVGLATDTQYF	TGTGCCAGCAGCCCAGTGGGACTAGCTACAGATACGCAGTATTTT
once	.	TRBJ2-5	TRBV10-3	CAITGGTGETQYF	TGTGCCATCACTGGGGGTACCGGAGAGACCCAGTACTTC
many	TRBD2	TRBJ2-3	TRBV4-3	CASSQEDGLAGAPGPDTQYF	TGCGCCAGCAGCCAAGAAGACGGACTAGCGGGGGCCCCGGGGCCAGATACGCAGTATTTT
.	.	TRBJ1-2	TRBV10-3	CAHSSRRDHYGYTF	TGTGCCCACTCATCCCGAAGGGACCACTATGGCTACACCTTC
few	.	TRBJ2-7	TRBV12-3/TRBV12-4	CASSLSDIPYEQYF	TGTGCCAGCAGTCTGTCGGACATCCCCTACGAGCAGTACTTC
few	TRBD1	TRBJ1-4	TRBV18	CASSPAGGNEKLFF	TGTGCCAGCTCACCGGCAGGGGGGAATGAAAAACTGTTTTTT
few	.	TRBJ1-3	TRBV21-1	CASSKAGRRVSGNTIYF	TGTGCCAGCAGCAAAGCAGGCAGGCGTGTCTCTGGAAACACCATATATTTT
few	TRBD2	TRBJ2-7	TRBV9	CASSVGTSGVFSYEQYF	TGTGCCAGCAGCGTAGGGACTAGCGGGGTCTTCTCCTACGAGCAGTACTTC
many	.	TRBJ2-2	TRBV20-1	CSARGSTGELFF	TGCAGTGCTAGAGGGAGCACCGGGGAGCTGTTTTTT
many	TRBD2	TRBJ2-2	TRBV5-1	CASSRTGLDTGELFF	TGCGCCAGCAGCCGGACGGGACTAGACACCGGGGAGCTGTTTTTT
many	TRBD1	TRBJ2-5	TRBV24-1	CATSDSRTGGETQYF	TGTGCCACCAGTGACTCCAGGACAGGAGGAGAGACCCAGTACTTC
few	TRBD1	TRBJ2-7	TRBV11-3	CASSPRTGFEQYF	TGTGCCAGCAGCCCAAGGACAGGGTTCGAGCAGTACTTC
.	.	TRBJ2-4	TRBV4-2	CASSQDGIQKYF	TGTGCCAGCAGCCAAGATGGGATTCAGAAGTACTTC
few	TRBD1	TRBJ1-1	TRBV6-2/TRBV6-3	CASRDRGQRTEAFF	TGTGCCAGCAGAGACAGGGGGCAGAGAACTGAAGCTTTCTTT
.	.	TRBJ1-2	TRBV2	CASSEEGQSSGYTF	TGTGCCAGCAGTGAGGAGGGCCAAAGTAGTGGCTACACCTTC
few	TRBD1	TRBJ1-2	TRBV7-2	CASSFKGAGGYTF	TGTGCCAGCAGCTTTAAGGGGGCGGGAGGCTACACCTTC
.	.	TRBJ2-7	TRBV3-1	CASSPFPEPRQYF	TGTGCCAGCAGCCCGTTCCCCGAGCCGCGGCAGTACTTC
few	.	TRBJ1-6	TRBV7-8	CASSSIMGGAYNSPLHF	TGTGCCAGCAGCTCCATTATGGGGGGCGCCTATAATTCACCCCTCCACTTT
.	.	TRBJ1-4	TRBV7-2	CASSPAGGYEKLFF	TGTGCCAGCAGCCCGGCGGGGGGCTATGAAAAACTGTTTTTT
many	.	TRBJ2-5	TRBV6-1	CASTLNRQLGETQYF	TGTGCCAGCACCCTCAATAGACAGCTCGGCGAGACCCAGTACTTC
once	.	TRBJ1-4	TRBV5-1	CASSGQMNEKLFF	TGCGCCAGCAGCGGACAGATGAATGAAAAACTGTTTTTT
.	.	TRBJ1-6	TRBV30	CAWSSRGINSPLHF	TGTGCCTGGAGCTCTCGGGGCATAAATTCACCCCTCCACTTT
few	TRBD1	TRBJ1-4	TRBV27	CASSLNRGGKLFF	TGTGCCAGCAGTTTAAACAGGGGCGGAAAACTGTTTTTT
many	.	TRBJ2-3	TRBV6-5	CASSYSMGSLTDTQYF	TGTGCCAGCAGTTACTCCATGGGCTCCCTCACAGATACGCAGTATTTT
few	TRBD1	TRBJ1-1	TRBV20-1	CSARVPGTGNEAFF	TGCAGTGCTAGGGTCCCCGGGACAGGGAATGAAGCTTTCTTT
.	.	TRBJ1-5	TRBV12-3/TRBV12-4	CASSPTGTNQPQHF	TGTGCCAGCAGTCCGACAGGTACTAATCAGCCCCAGCATTTT
.	TRBD1	TRBJ2-1	TRBV20-1	CSASLPGQLNEQFF	TGCAGTGCTAGCCTACCGGGACAGCTCAATGAGCAGTTCTTC
.	.	TRBJ1-1	TRBV10-2	CASSVSGDFPEAFF	TGCGCCAGCAGTGTAAGCGGGGACTTCCCTGAAGCTTTCTTT
few	TRBD1	TRBJ1-4	TRBV5-1	CASSPVNRGRGEKLFF	TGCGCCAGCAGCCCCGTAAACAGGGGGCGGGGAGAAAAACTGTTTTTT
.	TRBD2	TRBJ2-3	TRBV12-3/TRBV12-4	CASRLAGGPDTQYF	TGTGCCAGCAGACTAGCGGGGGGCCCAGATACGCAGTATTTT